Listed here are 5 T cell receptor beta chains from one sample, sequenced in a study of PD-1 blockade in mismatch repair-deficient tumors. Sequencing was performed with immunoSEQ multiplex PCR; in TCRdb, only in-frame clones are kept and a portion is missing. Among more than 95,000 clones listed, about 85% were seen once. The source material was peripheral blood, sampled 44 weeks after starting pembrolizumab. The receptor source for this set is an adult with mismatch repair-deficient cancer.

V is TRBV7-5 and J is TRBJ1-4; the table's D gene call, TRBD1, was not cross checked with the DNA. TRBV7-5 corresponds to a pseudogene. This CDR3 contains 14 residues. The CDR3 DNA reads TGTGCCAGAAGCTTCGACAGCACGGTCGAGAAACTGTTTTTT. It encodes CARSFDSTVEKLFF.

The rearrangement joins TRBV6-5 to TRBJ2-1, with 10 bases identical to TRBD2. V lost 9 bases to trimming and J lost 5 bases; unmatched junction nucleotides: 4. The CDR3 contains 13 residues. Germline CDR1 is MNHEY and CDR2 is SVGAGI. CDR3 residues: CASTSGINNEQFF. DNA for the CDR3: TGTGCCAGTACTAGCGGGATTAACAATGAGCAGTTCTTC.

The V call is TRBV5-5, the J call TRBJ2-7, with 12 positions matching TRBD2. Germline CDR1 reads SGHKS; CDR2 reads YYEKEE (reference sequence). This CDR3 has 18 amino acids. J gave up 2 bases and V 4 bases, and 13 bases lay outside the gene matches. The CDR3 spells CASSRELGLAGRPYEQYF. CDR3 sequence (DNA): TGTGCCAGCAGCCGCGAATTGGGACTAGCGGGTCGGCCCTACGAGCAGTACTTC. Complete variable domain (other parts from reference TRBV5-5 and TRBJ2-7): DAGVTQSPTHLIKTRGQQVTLRCSPISGHKSVSWYQQVLGQGPQFIFQYYEKEERGRGNFPDRFSARQFPNYSSELNVNALLLGDSALYLCASSRELGLAGRPYEQYFGPGTRLTVT.

The chain combines TRBV18 with TRBJ2-1; TRBD1 might be the D (5 bases). V was trimmed by 0 bases and J by 6 bases, leaving 12 bases between them. The germline gives CDR1 KGHSH, CDR2 LQKENI. CDR3 length equals 15 residues. The CDR3 reads CASSPPGFRVNEQFF. The CDR3 DNA reads TGTGCCAGCTCACCACCGGGCTTCAGGGTCAATGAGCAGTTCTTC.

The rearrangement links TRBV6-5 to TRBJ2-7; D is perhaps TRBD2 (6 bases). Germline-derived CDR1 and CDR2 are MNHEY and SVGAGI. CDR3 size: 14 residues. The V end lost 0 bases, the J end lost 4 bases, and 10 bases lay between the germline ends. The CDR3 DNA is TGTGCCAGCAGTTACTCGCGGGGAGATTACGAGCAGTACTTC. Amino acids: CASSYSRGDYEQYF.